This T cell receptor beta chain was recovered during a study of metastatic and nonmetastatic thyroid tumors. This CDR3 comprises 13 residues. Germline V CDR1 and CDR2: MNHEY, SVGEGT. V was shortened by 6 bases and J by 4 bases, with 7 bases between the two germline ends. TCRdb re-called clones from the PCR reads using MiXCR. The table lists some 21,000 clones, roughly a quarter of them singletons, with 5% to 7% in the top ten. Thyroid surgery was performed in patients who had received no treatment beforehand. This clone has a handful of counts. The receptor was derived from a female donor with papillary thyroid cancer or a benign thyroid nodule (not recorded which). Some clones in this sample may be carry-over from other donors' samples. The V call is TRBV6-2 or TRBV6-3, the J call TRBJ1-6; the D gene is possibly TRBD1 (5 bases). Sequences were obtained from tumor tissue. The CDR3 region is CASSDSYNSPLHF. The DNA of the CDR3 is TGTGCCAGCAGCGACAGTTATAATTCACCCCTCCACTTT.